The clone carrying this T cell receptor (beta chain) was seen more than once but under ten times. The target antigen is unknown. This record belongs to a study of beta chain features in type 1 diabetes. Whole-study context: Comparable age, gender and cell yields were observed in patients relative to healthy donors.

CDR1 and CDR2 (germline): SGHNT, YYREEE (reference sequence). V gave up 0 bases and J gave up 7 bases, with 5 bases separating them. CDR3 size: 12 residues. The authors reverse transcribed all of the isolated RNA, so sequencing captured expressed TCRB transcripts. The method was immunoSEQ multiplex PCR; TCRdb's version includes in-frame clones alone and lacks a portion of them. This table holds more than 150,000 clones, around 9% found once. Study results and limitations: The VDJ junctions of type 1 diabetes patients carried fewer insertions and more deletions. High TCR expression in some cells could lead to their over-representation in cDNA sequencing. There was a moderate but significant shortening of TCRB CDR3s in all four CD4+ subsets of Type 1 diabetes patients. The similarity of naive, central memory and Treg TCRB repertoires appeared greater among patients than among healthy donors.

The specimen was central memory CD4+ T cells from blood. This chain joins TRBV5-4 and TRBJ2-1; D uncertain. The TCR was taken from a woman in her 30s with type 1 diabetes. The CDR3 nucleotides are TGTGCCAGCAGCTTGGCCGGGAATGAGCAGTTCTTC. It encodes CASSLAGNEQFF.